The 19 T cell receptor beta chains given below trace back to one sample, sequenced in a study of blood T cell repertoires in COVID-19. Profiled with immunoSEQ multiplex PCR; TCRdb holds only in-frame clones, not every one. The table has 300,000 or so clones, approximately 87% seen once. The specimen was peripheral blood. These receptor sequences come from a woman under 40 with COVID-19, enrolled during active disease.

The CDR3 here is CASSPPRRPHQPQHF. CDR3 DNA: TGTGCCAGCTCACCACCGAGGAGGCCGCATCAGCCCCAGCATTTT. The chain couples TRBV18 to TRBJ1-5; D unclear. In germline, CDR1 is KGHSH, CDR2 LQKENI. Deletions cut 0 bases from V and 5 bases from J, with 11 bases between. The CDR3 contains 15 residues. Full variable domain (remainder filled in from reference TRBV18 and TRBJ1-5): NAGVMQNPRHLVRRRGQEARLRCSPMKGHSHVYWYRQLPEEGLKFMVYLQKENIIDESGMPKERFSAEFPKEGPSILRIQQVVRGDSAAYFCASSPPRRPHQPQHFGDGTRLSIL.

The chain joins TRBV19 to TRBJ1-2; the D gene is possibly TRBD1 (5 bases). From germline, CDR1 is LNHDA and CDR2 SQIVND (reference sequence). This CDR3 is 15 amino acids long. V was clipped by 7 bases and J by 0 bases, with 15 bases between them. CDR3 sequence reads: CASNSWGRANYGYTF. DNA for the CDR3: TGTGCCAGTAACTCCTGGGGCCGAGCTAACTATGGCTACACCTTC.

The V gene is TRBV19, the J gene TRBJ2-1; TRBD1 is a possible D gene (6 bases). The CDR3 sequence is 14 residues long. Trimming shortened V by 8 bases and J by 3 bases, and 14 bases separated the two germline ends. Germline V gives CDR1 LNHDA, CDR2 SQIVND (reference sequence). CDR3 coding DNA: TGTGCCAGTGCCGGGACAACCCACTACAATGAGCAGTTCTTC. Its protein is CASAGTTHYNEQFF.

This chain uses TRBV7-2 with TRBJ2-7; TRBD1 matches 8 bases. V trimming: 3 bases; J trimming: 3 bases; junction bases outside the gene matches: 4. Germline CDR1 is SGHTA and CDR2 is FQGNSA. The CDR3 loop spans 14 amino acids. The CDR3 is CASSFGTGFYEQYF. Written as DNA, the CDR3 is TGTGCCAGCAGCTTTGGGACAGGTTTCTACGAGCAGTACTTC.

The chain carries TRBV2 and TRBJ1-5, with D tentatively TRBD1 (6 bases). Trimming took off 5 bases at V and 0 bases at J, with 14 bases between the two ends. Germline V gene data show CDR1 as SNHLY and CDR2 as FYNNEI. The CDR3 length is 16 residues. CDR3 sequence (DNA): TGTGCCAGCAGTTCGATAGACAGGATTAGCAATCAGCCCCAGCATTTT. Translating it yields CASSSIDRISNQPQHF.

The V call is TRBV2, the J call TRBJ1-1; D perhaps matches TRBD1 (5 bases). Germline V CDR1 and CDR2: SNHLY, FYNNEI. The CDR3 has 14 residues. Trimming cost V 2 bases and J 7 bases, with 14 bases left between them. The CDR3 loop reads CASSERQQMSEAFF. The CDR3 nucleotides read TGTGCCAGCAGTGAAAGACAGCAAATGAGTGAAGCTTTCTTT. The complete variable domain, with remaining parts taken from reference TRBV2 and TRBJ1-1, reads EPEVTQTPSHQVTQMGQEVILRCVPISNHLYFYWYRQILGQKVEFLVSFYNNEISEKSEIFDDQFSVERPDGSNFTLKIRSTKLEDSAMYFCASSERQQMSEAFFGQGTRLTVV.

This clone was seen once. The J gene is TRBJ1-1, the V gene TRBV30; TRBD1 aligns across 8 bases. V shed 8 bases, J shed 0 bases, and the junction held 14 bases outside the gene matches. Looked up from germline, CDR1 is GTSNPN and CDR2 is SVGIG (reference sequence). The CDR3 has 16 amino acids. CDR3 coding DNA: TGTGCCAGACAGGGGCCCGGGGTATCCATGAACACTGAAGCTTTCTTT. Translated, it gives CARQGPGVSMNTEAFF.

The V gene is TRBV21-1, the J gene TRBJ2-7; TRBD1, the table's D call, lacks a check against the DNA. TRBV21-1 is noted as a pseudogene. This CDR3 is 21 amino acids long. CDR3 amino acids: CASSPPQGGILPLRGPYEQYF. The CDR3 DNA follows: TGTGCCAGCAGCCCCCCCCAGGGGGGCATTCTGCCCCTTCGCGGGCCTTACGAGCAGTACTTC.

The CDR3 spells CASSKARDLAGGTESSYNEQFF. As DNA, the CDR3 is TGTGCCAGCAGCAAAGCTAGGGATCTAGCGGGAGGAACTGAGAGCTCCTACAATGAGCAGTTCTTC. This chain joins TRBV21-1 and TRBJ2-1; the table's TRBD2 call for D was not verified on the DNA. TRBV21-1 is classified as a pseudogene. The CDR3 is 22 residues long.

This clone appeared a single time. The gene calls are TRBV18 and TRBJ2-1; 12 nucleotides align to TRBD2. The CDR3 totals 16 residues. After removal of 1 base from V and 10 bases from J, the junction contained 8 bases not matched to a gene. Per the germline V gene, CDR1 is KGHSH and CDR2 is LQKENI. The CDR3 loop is CASSPLGLAGGNEQFF. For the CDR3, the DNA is TGTGCCAGCTCACCACTGGGACTAGCGGGTGGTAACGAGCAGTTCTTC.

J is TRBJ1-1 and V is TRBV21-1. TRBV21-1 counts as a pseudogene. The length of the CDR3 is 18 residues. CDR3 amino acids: CASSKGWPPGSKNTEAFF. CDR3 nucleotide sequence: TGTGCCAGCAGCAAAGGGTGGCCTCCGGGATCTAAGAACACTGAAGCTTTCTTT.

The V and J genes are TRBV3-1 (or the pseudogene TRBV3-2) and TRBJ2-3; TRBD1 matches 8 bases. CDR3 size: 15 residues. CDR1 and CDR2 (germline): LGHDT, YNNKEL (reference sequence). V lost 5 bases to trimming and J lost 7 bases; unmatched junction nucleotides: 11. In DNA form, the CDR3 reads TGTGCCAGCAGCTCGACTACAGGGGGTGAGAATACGCAGTATTTT. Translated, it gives CASSSTTGGENTQYF.

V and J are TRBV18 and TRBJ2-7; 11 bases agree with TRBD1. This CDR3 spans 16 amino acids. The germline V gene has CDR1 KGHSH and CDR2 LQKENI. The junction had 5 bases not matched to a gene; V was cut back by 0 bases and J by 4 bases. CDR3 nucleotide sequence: TGTGCCAGCTCACCACCGGGACAGGGGGAGGGTTACGAGCAGTACTTC. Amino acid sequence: CASSPPGQGEGYEQYF.

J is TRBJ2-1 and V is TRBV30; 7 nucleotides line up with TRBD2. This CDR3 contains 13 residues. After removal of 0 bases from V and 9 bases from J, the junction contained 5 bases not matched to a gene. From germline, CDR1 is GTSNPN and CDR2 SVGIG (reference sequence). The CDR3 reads CAWSVRGGGEQFF. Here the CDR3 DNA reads TGTGCCTGGAGTGTACGTGGCGGGGGTGAGCAGTTCTTC. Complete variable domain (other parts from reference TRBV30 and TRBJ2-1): SQTIHQWPATLVQPVGSPLSLECTVEGTSNPNLYWYRQAAGRGLQLLFYSVGIGQISSEVPQNLSASRPQDRQFILSSKKLLLSDSGFYLCAWSVRGGGEQFFGPGTRLTVL.

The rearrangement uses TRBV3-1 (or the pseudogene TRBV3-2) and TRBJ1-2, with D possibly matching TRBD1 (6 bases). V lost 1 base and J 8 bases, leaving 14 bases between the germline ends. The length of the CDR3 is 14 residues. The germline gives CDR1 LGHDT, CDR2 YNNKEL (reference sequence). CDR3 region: CASSQATRGGGYTF. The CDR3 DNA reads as TGTGCCAGCAGCCAAGCTACTCGGGGGGGCGGCTACACCTTC.

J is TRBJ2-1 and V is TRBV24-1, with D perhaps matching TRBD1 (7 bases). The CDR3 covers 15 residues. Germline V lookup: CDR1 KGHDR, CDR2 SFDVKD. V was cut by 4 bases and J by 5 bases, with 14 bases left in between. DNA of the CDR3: TGTGCCACCAGTGAGGCGGGACAGCAACACAATGAGCAGTTCTTC. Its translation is CATSEAGQQHNEQFF.

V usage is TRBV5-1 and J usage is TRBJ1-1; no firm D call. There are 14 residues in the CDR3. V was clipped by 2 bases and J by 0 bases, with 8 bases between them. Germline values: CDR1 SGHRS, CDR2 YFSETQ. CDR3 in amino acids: CASSFSGMNTEAFF. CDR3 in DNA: TGCGCCAGCAGCTTTAGCGGAATGAACACTGAAGCTTTCTTT.

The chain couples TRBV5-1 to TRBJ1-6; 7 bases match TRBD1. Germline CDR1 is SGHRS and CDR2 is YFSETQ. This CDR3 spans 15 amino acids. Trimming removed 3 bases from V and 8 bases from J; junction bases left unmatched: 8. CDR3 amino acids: CASSSTGQADSPLHF. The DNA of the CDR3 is TGCGCCAGCAGCTCAACAGGACAGGCTGATTCACCCCTCCACTTT.

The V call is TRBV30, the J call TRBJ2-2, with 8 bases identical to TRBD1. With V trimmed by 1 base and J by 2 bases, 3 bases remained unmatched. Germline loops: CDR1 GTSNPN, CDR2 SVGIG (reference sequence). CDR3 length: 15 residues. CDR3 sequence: CAWSGQGPNTGELFF. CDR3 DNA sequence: TGTGCCTGGAGTGGACAGGGGCCCAACACCGGGGAGCTGTTTTTT.